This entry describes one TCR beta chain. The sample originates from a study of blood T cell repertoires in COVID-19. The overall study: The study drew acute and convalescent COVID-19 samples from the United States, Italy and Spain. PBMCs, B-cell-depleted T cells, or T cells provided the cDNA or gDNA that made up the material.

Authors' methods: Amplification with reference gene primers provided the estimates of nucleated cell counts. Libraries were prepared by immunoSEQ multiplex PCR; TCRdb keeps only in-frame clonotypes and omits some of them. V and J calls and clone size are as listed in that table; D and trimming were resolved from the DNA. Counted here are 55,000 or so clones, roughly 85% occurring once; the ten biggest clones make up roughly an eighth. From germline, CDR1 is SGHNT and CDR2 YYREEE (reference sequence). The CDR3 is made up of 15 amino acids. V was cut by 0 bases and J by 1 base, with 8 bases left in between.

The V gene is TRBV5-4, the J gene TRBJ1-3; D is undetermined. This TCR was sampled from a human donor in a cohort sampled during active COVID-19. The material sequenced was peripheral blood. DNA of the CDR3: TGTGCCAGCAGCTTGGATCTATCGTCTGGAAACACCATATATTTT. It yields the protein CASSLDLSSGNTIYF.